The 30 T cell receptor beta chains given below trace back to one sample, sequenced in a study of T-cell memory formation after mild COVID-19. Via MiXCR, TCRdb re-called the 5' RACE reads, giving one row per CDR3 protein. The sample records around 450,000 distinct CDR3 sequences, approximately 25% being singletons. The specimen was PBMCs or a T cell subset sorted from them (not recorded which). These receptors were obtained from an adult woman who had mild COVID-19 (a few samples of this study predate the infection). Cell type and time point are not known.

This chain joins TRBV19 and TRBJ1-5; maybe TRBD1 (6 bases). With 5 bases removed from V and 6 bases from J, the gap between germline ends came to 14 bases. The CDR3 has 14 residues. The germline V gene has CDR1 LNHDA and CDR2 SQIVND (reference sequence). CDR3 bases: TGTGCCAGTAGTCGGGGGGCTAGTAGTCAGCCCCAGCATTTT. Amino acid sequence: CASSRGASSQPQHF. The complete variable domain, with remaining parts taken from reference TRBV19 and TRBJ1-5, reads DGGITQSPKYLFRKEGQNVTLSCEQNLNHDAMYWYRQDPGQGLRLIYYSQIVNDFQKGDIAEGYSVSREKKESFPLTVTSAQKNPTAFYLCASSRGASSQPQHFGDGTRLSIL.

The CDR3 protein is CATSVKRGGDTQYF. The CDR3 region has the DNA TGTGCCACCAGTGTGAAGCGGGGGGGAGATACGCAGTATTTT. J is TRBJ2-3 and V is TRBV24-1, with 10 bases lining up with TRBD2. Germline assignment: CDR1 KGHDR and CDR2 SFDVKD. Trimming at V came to 5 bases and at J to 5 bases, leaving 3 bases not matched to a gene. The CDR3 runs 14 residues.

The chain recombines TRBV7-2 with TRBJ2-5; 8 bases match TRBD2. The V gene's germline CDR1 is SGHTA and CDR2 FQGNSA. There are 13 residues in the CDR3. After removal of 3 bases from V and 7 bases from J, the junction contained 4 bases not matched to a gene. The CDR3 loop reads CASSLGGRRTQYF. The CDR3 DNA is TGTGCCAGCAGCTTGGGCGGGAGGAGGACCCAGTACTTC.

At least ten counts were recorded for this clonotype. The chain recombines TRBV20-1 with TRBJ2-7; unclear D gene. Trimming pared 5 bases from V and 2 bases from J, leaving 7 bases between. Germline loops: CDR1 DFQATT, CDR2 SNEGSKA (reference sequence). CDR3 length equals 11 residues. The chain's CDR3 is CSASTTYEQYF. DNA of the CDR3: TGCAGTGCTTCTACTACCTACGAGCAGTACTTC.

V is TRBV5-1 and J is TRBJ2-7, with a tentative D call TRBD1 (6 bases). Germline loops: CDR1 SGHRS, CDR2 YFSETQ. CDR3 size: 14 residues. Deletions cut 4 bases from V and 5 bases from J, with 16 bases between. CDR3 DNA sequence: TGCGCCAGCAGCCTCGGCAGGGGAAGCGACGAGCAGTACTTC. Translation: CASSLGRGSDEQYF. The entire variable domain, with the rest obtained from reference TRBV5-1 and TRBJ2-7, is as follows: KAGVTQTPRYLIKTRGQQVTLSCSPISGHRSVSWYQQTPGQGLQFLFEYFSETQRNKGNFPGRFSGRQFSNSRSEMNVSTLELGDSALYLCASSLGRGSDEQYFGPGTRLTVT.

This clonotype was seen a few times. The chain uses TRBV5-5 and TRBJ2-3; TRBD2 matches 10 bases. Trimming removed 4 bases from V and 4 bases from J; junction bases left unmatched: 6. Germline-derived CDR1 and CDR2 are SGHKS and YYEKEE (reference sequence). The CDR3 is 15 residues long. The CDR3 bases are TGTGCCAGCAGCGTGGGACTAGCGAGGGCAGATACGCAGTATTTT. Amino acids: CASSVGLARADTQYF.

The sample holds a few counts of this clonotype. This sequence joins TRBV6-5 and TRBJ2-4, with 7 bases lining up with TRBD1. CDR1 is MNHEY and CDR2 is SVGAGI in the germline V gene. This CDR3 comprises 14 residues. With V trimmed by 6 bases and J by 6 bases, 8 bases remained unmatched. CDR3 region: CASSRDRDRNIQYF. DNA for the CDR3: TGTGCCAGCAGCCGAGATAGGGACAGAAACATTCAGTACTTC.

This clonotype was seen only a few times. The rearrangement joins TRBV5-6 to TRBJ1-2; the match to TRBD1 covers 9 bases. The CDR3 runs 16 residues. After removal of 3 bases from V and 1 base from J, the junction contained 7 bases not matched to a gene. Germline CDR1 and CDR2: SGHDT and YYEEEE. CDR3 amino acids: CASSSSQGARNYGYTF. The CDR3 DNA is TGTGCCAGCAGCTCGTCACAGGGGGCTCGTAACTATGGCTACACCTTC.

This clonotype was found many times. The V call is TRBV4-2, the J call TRBJ2-5, with a possible D match to TRBD2 (6 bases). The CDR3 covers 15 residues. Germline V gene lookup returns CDR1 LGHNA and CDR2 YNFKEQ. Trimming shortened V by 0 bases and J by 4 bases, and 12 bases separated the two germline ends. The CDR3 is CASSQDQLATETQYF. In nucleotides, the CDR3 is TGTGCCAGCAGCCAAGATCAGCTAGCGACAGAGACCCAGTACTTC.

CDR3 amino acids: CASARAGNQPQHF. The CDR3, as DNA: TGTGCCAGCGCCAGAGCAGGGAATCAGCCCCAGCATTTT. The chain has TRBV9 and TRBJ1-5; D is possibly TRBD1 (5 bases). The V gene's germline CDR1 is SGDLS and CDR2 YYNGEE. The CDR3 loop spans 13 amino acids. V lost 7 bases and J lost 4, with 12 bases in between.

This clonotype was observed at least ten times. V usage is TRBV6-5 and J usage is TRBJ2-7; D gene ambiguous. In germline, CDR1 is MNHEY, CDR2 SVGAGI. The V gene lost 5 bases and the J gene lost 3 bases, with 5 bases spanning the gap. The CDR3 is 11 amino acids. CDR3 nucleotide sequence: TGTGCCAGCAGTGGCGTCTACGAGCAGTACTTC. This gives the protein CASSGVYEQYF.

A few counts support this clonotype. V is TRBV18 and J is TRBJ1-1, with D tentatively TRBD1 (5 bases). The germline CDR1 and CDR2 sequences are KGHSH and LQKENI. The CDR3 is made up of 15 amino acids. V shed 2 bases and J shed 2 bases, with 12 bases lying between them. CDR3 DNA: TGTGCCAGCTCACCAACCGGGACCCTAAACACTGAAGCTTTCTTT. Residues: CASSPTGTLNTEAFF.

This clonotype has a handful of counts. The chain uses TRBV5-1 and TRBJ1-5; 7 bases map to TRBD1. The germline gives CDR1 SGHRS, CDR2 YFSETQ. The CDR3 is 16 residues long. After removal of 4 bases from V and 0 bases from J, the junction contained 7 bases not matched to a gene. In nucleotides, the CDR3 is TGCGCCAGCAGCGTCAGCGGGACAGATAGCAATCAGCCCCAGCATTTT. Translation gives CASSVSGTDSNQPQHF.

The chain carries TRBV7-9 and TRBJ2-5; D may be TRBD1 (5 bases). The CDR3 spans 14 residues. With 5 bases removed from V and 4 bases from J, the gap between germline ends came to 14 bases. Germline values: CDR1 SEHNR, CDR2 FQNEAQ (reference sequence). In DNA form, the CDR3 reads TGTGCCAGCAGCGATGGGCAGGGCACAGAGACCCAGTACTTC. Translated, it gives CASSDGQGTETQYF.

This chain links TRBV4-2 with TRBJ1-1, with unresolved D. The CDR3 has 12 amino acids. CDR1 is LGHNA, CDR2 YNFKEQ, per germline. V was pared by 5 bases and J by 5 bases, with 9 bases between. CDR3 bases: TGTGCCAGCAGCTCGCTTAGGACTGAAGCTTTCTTT. This sequence encodes CASSSLRTEAFF.

This clonotype was observed a few times. The chain links TRBV7-2 to TRBJ2-7; no definite D call. Germline V CDR1 and CDR2: SGHTA, FQGNSA. The V end was cut by 4 bases, the J end by 7 bases, with 17 bases between. This CDR3 spans 14 amino acids. CDR3 DNA sequence: TGTGCCAGCAGCTCTGGTGGAAGGAGAGTTGAGCAGTACTTC. Translation gives CASSSGGRRVEQYF.

J is TRBJ2-7 and V is TRBV27; 11 nucleotides agree with TRBD1. CDR3 length: 15 residues. Germline V CDR1 and CDR2: MNHEY, SMNVEV (reference sequence). With V trimmed by 6 bases and J by 3 bases, 7 bases remained unmatched. CDR3 sequence (DNA): TGTGCCAGCAGCCAAGCCGGGACAGGGGGCTACGAGCAGTACTTC. Protein sequence: CASSQAGTGGYEQYF.

V gene TRBV24-1 combines with J gene TRBJ2-7; TRBD1 is a possible D gene (5 bases). With 3 bases removed from V and 2 bases from J, the gap between germline ends came to 10 bases. The CDR3 totals 14 residues. Looked up from germline, CDR1 is KGHDR and CDR2 is SFDVKD. The CDR3 DNA sequence: TGTGCCACCAGTGATCCGACAGCGCCCTACGAGCAGTACTTC. Encoded protein: CATSDPTAPYEQYF.

This clonotype came up a few times. The chain recombines TRBV6-6 with TRBJ1-1; D is possibly TRBD1 (5 bases). This CDR3 comprises 16 residues. Germline CDR1 and CDR2: MNHNY and SVGAGI (reference sequence). Trimming took 8 bases from V and 0 from J, leaving 19 bases between them. The CDR3 reads CASYWGPGRMNTEAFF. For the CDR3, the DNA is TGTGCCAGCTACTGGGGTCCAGGGCGAATGAACACTGAAGCTTTCTTT.

A few counts support this clonotype. This chain connects TRBV11-2 to TRBJ2-1; D gene uncertain. CDR1 is SGHAT, CDR2 FQNNGV, per germline. This CDR3 has 16 amino acids. Trimming shortened V by 1 base and J by 0 bases, and 10 bases separated the two germline ends. This CDR3 reads CASSLAAVNSYNEQFF. The CDR3 DNA reads TGTGCCAGCAGCTTAGCCGCGGTTAACTCCTACAATGAGCAGTTCTTC.

The rearrangement links TRBV5-1 to TRBJ1-5; D gene ambiguous. The CDR3 is made up of 14 amino acids. Per germline, CDR1 SGHRS and CDR2 YFSETQ. Between the trimmed V and J ends, which lost 2 bases and 8 bases, there was a span of 14 bases. This chain's CDR3 is CASSLGPAGEPQHF. The CDR3 region has the DNA TGCGCCAGCAGCTTAGGGCCCGCTGGGGAGCCCCAGCATTTT.

The genes are TRBV30 and TRBJ1-1; weak D call: TRBD1 (5 bases). CDR1 is GTSNPN and CDR2 is SVGIG in the germline V gene (reference sequence). The CDR3 is made up of 14 amino acids. Deletions cut 0 bases from V and 5 bases from J, with 13 bases between. The CDR3 sequence is CAWSVRVRGTEAFF. CDR3 DNA: TGTGCCTGGAGTGTCCGGGTGCGGGGGACTGAAGCTTTCTTT.

The chain employs TRBV7-9 and TRBJ1-2; D possibly corresponds to TRBD1 (5 bases). Germline-derived CDR1 and CDR2 are SEHNR and FQNEAQ (reference sequence). V lost 0 bases and J 0 bases, leaving 8 bases between the germline ends. This CDR3 is built from 15 residues. The CDR3 here is CASSLAQVTNYGYTF. The CDR3 nucleotides read TGTGCCAGCAGCTTAGCACAGGTTACTAACTATGGCTACACCTTC.

This clonotype turned up a few times. The rearrangement joins TRBV4-3 to TRBJ2-2, with TRBD2 as a possible D gene (5 bases). Trimming pared 0 bases from V and 2 bases from J, leaving 7 bases between. Germline CDR1 and CDR2: LGHNA and YSLEER. This CDR3 is 15 amino acids long. The DNA of the CDR3 is TGCGCCAGCAGCCAAGACAGGACTAACACCGGGGAGCTGTTTTTT. This encodes CASSQDRTNTGELFF.

The CDR3 sequence: CASSPPMVQETQYF. CDR3 in DNA: TGTGCCAGCTCACCACCTATGGTCCAAGAGACCCAGTACTTC. The chain has TRBV18 and TRBJ2-5; no firm D call. CDR3 length: 14 amino acids. In germline, CDR1 is KGHSH, CDR2 LQKENI. V dropped 0 bases and J dropped 1 base, with 6 bases sitting between them.

This clonotype has ten or more counts. V is TRBV15 and J is TRBJ2-4, with 10 bases that match TRBD1. From germline, CDR1 is LNHNV and CDR2 YYDKDF (reference sequence). The CDR3 covers 16 residues. V was clipped by 5 bases and J by 2 bases; unmatched bases: 6. The CDR3: CATSLRTGGSKNIQYF. CDR3 DNA: TGTGCCACCAGCCTTCGGACAGGGGGATCCAAAAACATTCAGTACTTC. Based on the CDR3 plus reference TRBV15 and TRBJ2-4, the full variable domain is DAMVIQNPRYQVTQFGKPVTLSCSQTLNHNVMYWYQQKSSQAPKLLFHYYDKDFNNEADTPDNFQSRRPNTSFCFLDIRSPGLGDTAMYLCATSLRTGGSKNIQYFGAGTRLSVL.

The chain is built from TRBV6-2 or TRBV6-3 and TRBJ2-1; D possibly corresponds to TRBD1 (6 bases). The germline CDR1 and CDR2 sequences are MNHEY and SVGEGT. The CDR3 is 15 amino acids. V was pared by 8 bases and J by 7 bases, with 21 bases between. For the CDR3, the DNA is TGTGCCAGCGACTCACCCAGATCCAGGGGAAATGAGCAGTTCTTC. It translates to CASDSPRSRGNEQFF.

The chain combines TRBV25-1 with TRBJ1-1; D remains unclear. The CDR3 loop spans 13 amino acids. Germline CDR1 is MGHDK and CDR2 is SYGVNS. The V end lost 3 bases, the J end lost 1 base, and 6 bases lay between the germline ends. Here the CDR3 reads CASSEVENTEAFF. CDR3 nucleotides: TGTGCCAGCAGTGAGGTCGAGAACACTGAAGCTTTCTTT.

The chain is built from TRBV7-9 and TRBJ1-1; 9 bases fit TRBD1. V dropped 3 bases and J dropped 9; count of bases not matched to a gene: 5. The CDR3 contains 13 residues. The germline V gene has CDR1 SEHNR and CDR2 FQNEAQ (reference sequence). CDR3 nucleotide sequence: TGTGCCAGCAGCTTGGGGACAGGGAGCAAAGCTTTCTTT. It translates to CASSLGTGSKAFF. The entire variable domain, with the rest obtained from reference TRBV7-9 and TRBJ1-1, is as follows: DTGVSQNPRHKITKRGQNVTFRCDPISEHNRLYWYRQTLGQGPEFLTYFQNEAQLEKSRLLSDRFSAERPKGSFSTLEIQRTEQGDSAMYLCASSLGTGSKAFFGQGTRLTVV.

The rearrangement joins TRBV11-2 to TRBJ2-1; 9 bases are shared with TRBD2. This CDR3 region has 16 residues. Germline CDR1 is SGHAT and CDR2 is FQNNGV. V was clipped by 4 bases and J by 4 bases; unmatched bases: 8. CDR3 in amino acids: CASSSNIAGDYNEQFF. In DNA, the CDR3 is TGTGCCAGCAGCTCAAATATAGCGGGAGATTACAATGAGCAGTTCTTC.